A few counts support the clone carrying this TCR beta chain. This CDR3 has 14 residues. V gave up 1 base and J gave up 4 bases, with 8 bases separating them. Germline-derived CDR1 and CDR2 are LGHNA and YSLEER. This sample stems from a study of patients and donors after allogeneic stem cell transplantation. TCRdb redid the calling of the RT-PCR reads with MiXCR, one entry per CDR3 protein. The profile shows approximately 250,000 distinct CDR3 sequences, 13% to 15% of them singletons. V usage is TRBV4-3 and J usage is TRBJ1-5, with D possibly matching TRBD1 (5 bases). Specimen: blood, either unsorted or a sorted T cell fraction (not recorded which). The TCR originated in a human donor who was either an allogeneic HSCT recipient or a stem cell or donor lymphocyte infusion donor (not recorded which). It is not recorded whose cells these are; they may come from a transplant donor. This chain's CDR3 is CASSQVRGNQPQHF. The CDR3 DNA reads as TGCGCCAGCAGCCAAGTAAGGGGAAATCAGCCCCAGCATTTT.